This T cell receptor beta chain was documented in a study of shared clonotypes between healthy human individuals. Study-wide results and limits: Blood alone was sampled, and tissue repertoires likely differ.

When replicate PCRs were run on unsorted PBMC, they used approximately 300 ng DNA, some 30,000 T cell genomes. Method: immunoSEQ multiplex PCR; TCRdb's copy keeps in-frame clones and lacks some. The sample contains fewer than 600,000 clones, around 77% of which appear only once. The germline V gene has CDR1 SGHRS and CDR2 YFSETQ. The V and J ends lost 1 base and 6 bases, in that order; junction bases with no gene match: 15. The CDR3 runs to 17 residues. Note on this clone: What it binds is unknown.

The J gene is TRBJ1-2, the V gene TRBV5-1; 7 bases fit TRBD1. The clonotype was recovered from a woman aged 40 to 50 in good health. Some clones in this sample may be carry-over from other donors' samples. Sequencing used PBMCs. CDR3 in DNA: TGCGCCAGCAGCTTGACACTTTCGGGAGGGGGCGATGATGGCTACACCTTC. It specifies CASSLTLSGGGDDGYTF.